A single sample gave rise to the 24 T cell receptor beta chains below, sequenced in a study of blood T cell repertoires in COVID-19 (dated by TCRdb to about 2020). The protocol used for the library was the immunoSEQ multiplex PCR assay. TCRdb took this table from immuneACCESS and kept in-frame rearrangements with V and J called. Such tables lack part of the clones; where checked against another copy, unresolved V genes explain under half of the gap, and the rest is unexplained. The sample records 300,000 to 400,000 clones, roughly 86% of which are singletons. More than 5.5% of the sample is held by the ten biggest clonotypes. Sequenced: peripheral blood. The receptor set was obtained from a woman in her seventies with COVID-19, enrolled during active disease.

V gene TRBV2 combines with J gene TRBJ2-1; 15 bases are a match to TRBD2. The CDR3 contains 16 residues. Unmatched junction bases numbered 4, after V lost 2 bases and J lost 8 bases. The germline CDR1 and CDR2 sequences are SNHLY and FYNNEI. CDR3 amino acids: CASSERTSGGGDEQFF. The DNA of the CDR3 is TGTGCCAGCAGTGAAAGGACTAGCGGGGGGGGAGATGAGCAGTTCTTC. The full variable domain, in which reference TRBV2 and TRBJ2-1 provide the parts outside the CDR3, is EPEVTQTPSHQVTQMGQEVILRCVPISNHLYFYWYRQILGQKVEFLVSFYNNEISEKSEIFDDQFSVERPDGSNFTLKIRSTKLEDSAMYFCASSERTSGGGDEQFFGPGTRLTVL.

This clone was picked up a small number of times. This sequence joins TRBV2 and TRBJ2-7; 7 bases map to TRBD1. Germline CDR1 and CDR2: SNHLY and FYNNEI. Unmatched junction bases numbered 3, after V lost 6 bases and J lost 1 base. The CDR3 covers 13 residues. CDR3 in amino acids: CASRSDRSYEQYF. Here the CDR3 DNA reads TGTGCCAGCAGATCGGACAGGTCCTACGAGCAGTACTTC.

This rearrangement joins TRBV7-9 to TRBJ2-3, with D perhaps TRBD1 (6 bases). V was pared by 0 bases and J by 4 bases, with 17 bases between. CDR3 length equals 17 residues. In germline, CDR1 is SEHNR, CDR2 FQNEAQ (reference sequence). The CDR3 DNA reads TGTGCCAGCAGCTTAGCGCTAGGGCAGGGGAATCCAGATACGCAGTATTTT. Encoded protein: CASSLALGQGNPDTQYF.

The chain combines TRBV29-1 with TRBJ1-2, with TRBD1 matching over 10 bases. Germline V CDR1 and CDR2: SQVTM, ANQGSEA. Unmatched junction bases numbered 6, after V lost 7 bases and J lost 4 bases. This CDR3 is built from 13 residues. The CDR3 here is CSGGTGDGYGYTF. The CDR3, as DNA: TGCAGCGGGGGGACAGGGGATGGCTATGGCTACACCTTC.

The chain employs TRBV5-8 and TRBJ2-7; 9 bases fit TRBD1. Germline-derived CDR1 and CDR2 are SGHTS and YDEGEE. The trim removed 6 bases at V and 5 bases at J, leaving 12 bases unmatched. The CDR3 covers 15 residues. DNA for the CDR3: TGTGCCAGCACCCAATACAGGGGGCGGACCGACGAGCAGTACTTC. This gives the protein CASTQYRGRTDEQYF.

The V call is TRBV4-2, the J call TRBJ2-3; D is unresolved. Germline V gives CDR1 LGHNA, CDR2 YNFKEQ. The CDR3 length is 15 residues. The ends were cut back, 0 bases at V and 2 bases at J, with 9 bases in the middle. The CDR3 protein is CASSQERDFTDTQYF. The CDR3 coding sequence is TGTGCCAGCAGCCAAGAGAGAGACTTCACAGATACGCAGTATTTT.

CDR3 nucleotides: TGTGCCAGCAATAAAATTAAACGGACAGGCCAAGGGCCCCAGCATTTT. Translated: CASNKIKRTGQGPQHF. The rearrangement links TRBV28 to TRBJ1-5; 7 bases fit TRBD1. This CDR3 is 16 amino acids long. V shed 7 bases and J 9 bases; nucleotides not matched to a gene: 18. CDR1 is MDHEN and CDR2 is SYDVKM in the germline V gene.

The chain has TRBV15 and TRBJ1-2; 7 bases match TRBD1. The ends lost 1 base at V and 0 bases at J; junction bases unmatched: 8. The CDR3 loop spans 17 amino acids. In germline, CDR1 is LNHNV, CDR2 YYDKDF (reference sequence). Written as DNA, the CDR3 is TGTGCCACCAGCAGAGGAGTAGGGACAGATACTAACTATGGCTACACCTTC. Amino acids: CATSRGVGTDTNYGYTF.

The rearrangement uses TRBV6-5 and TRBJ1-5, with D unclear. This CDR3 has 13 residues. The germline gives CDR1 MNHEY, CDR2 SVGAGI. V lost 4 bases to trimming and J lost 4 bases, with 8 bases between them. CDR3 nucleotide sequence: TGTGCCAGCAGTTTCGCTGAGAATCAGCCCCAGCATTTT. It codes for CASSFAENQPQHF.

V gene TRBV30 combines with J gene TRBJ2-3; a possible D gene is TRBD2 (6 bases). The germline V gene encodes CDR1 GTSNPN and CDR2 SVGIG (reference sequence). The CDR3 runs to 13 residues. V was trimmed by 6 bases and J by 0 bases, leaving 10 bases between them. Here the CDR3 reads CACSGGSTDTQYF. The CDR3 coding sequence is TGTGCCTGTTCTGGGGGGAGCACAGATACGCAGTATTTT.

This clone was seen more than once but under ten times. The sample holds other DNA sequences that translate to the same CDR3. This chain connects TRBV13 to TRBJ1-1; TRBD1 aligns across 8 bases. CDR3 length equals 14 residues. J lost 1 base, V lost 3 bases, and 1 base had no gene match. Germline CDR1 reads PRHDT; CDR2 reads FYEKMQ (reference sequence). The DNA for the CDR3 is TGTGCCAGCAGCTTCGGACAGGGGAACACTGAAGCTTTCTTT. This encodes CASSFGQGNTEAFF.

In DNA form, the CDR3 reads TGTGCCAGCAGCTTGGGCAGGGTAACTGAAGCTTTCTTT. Its translation is CASSLGRVTEAFF. The V and J genes are TRBV7-2 and TRBJ1-1; D may be TRBD1 (5 bases). The CDR3 is 13 residues long. V shed 3 bases and J shed 5 bases, with 10 bases lying between them. Germline-derived CDR1 and CDR2 are SGHTA and FQGNSA.

This rearrangement joins TRBV3-1 (or the pseudogene TRBV3-2) to TRBJ1-4; D not certain. Trimming removed 4 bases from V and 7 bases from J, with 13 bases in between. There are 14 residues in the CDR3. Germline V CDR1 and CDR2: LGHDT, YNNKEL (reference sequence). CDR3 coding DNA: TGTGCCAGCAGCCGATCGTCCGGAGGTGAAAAACTGTTTTTT. This gives the protein CASSRSSGGEKLFF.

The chain employs TRBV5-1 and TRBJ1-1; D unresolved. Per germline, CDR1 SGHRS and CDR2 YFSETQ. CDR3 length: 13 amino acids. V lost 6 bases to trimming and J lost 1 base, with 10 bases between them. CDR3 DNA sequence: TGCGCCAGCAATGAGGGATGGAACACTGAAGCTTTCTTT. Amino acids: CASNEGWNTEAFF.

The V gene is TRBV19, the J gene TRBJ2-1; 12 nucleotides match TRBD2. The CDR3 extends over 14 amino acids. Germline V gene lookup returns CDR1 LNHDA and CDR2 SQIVND (reference sequence). V trimming: 7 bases; J trimming: 7 bases; junction bases outside the gene matches: 5. This CDR3 is CASKTSGGSNEQFF. The CDR3 DNA reads as TGTGCCAGTAAAACTAGCGGGGGGTCTAATGAGCAGTTCTTC.

J is TRBJ1-2 and V is TRBV23-1; no definite D call. TRBV23-1 is an ORF, with its function uncertain. The CDR3 contains 12 residues. V gave up 2 bases and J gave up 5 bases, with 6 bases separating them. Here the CDR3 DNA reads TGCGCCAGCAGTCAACGGGAATATGGCTACACCTTC. Amino acid sequence: CASSQREYGYTF.

The chain links TRBV2 to TRBJ2-2; weak D call: TRBD2 (6 bases). The CDR3 runs 16 residues. Germline V gives CDR1 SNHLY, CDR2 FYNNEI. Deletions cut 7 bases from V and 4 bases from J, with 19 bases between. As DNA, the CDR3 is TGTGCCAGCAATCCTCCGGGACTGGAGGGCACCGGGGAGCTGTTTTTT. The encoded protein is CASNPPGLEGTGELFF.

The rearrangement joins TRBV29-1 to TRBJ1-3, with D maybe TRBD1 (5 bases). Trimming took 4 bases from V and 0 from J, leaving 10 bases between them. Per germline, CDR1 SQVTM and CDR2 ANQGSEA. This CDR3 is built from 14 residues. The CDR3 nucleotides are TGCAGCGTTGTGGGTGACAGCTCTGGAAACACCATATATTTT. Translation gives CSVVGDSSGNTIYF.

The CDR3 nucleotides are TGCGCCAGCAGCTTGGAAGGGGTGGGGTTGAACACTGAAGCTTTCTTT. It specifies CASSLEGVGLNTEAFF. V and J are TRBV5-1 and TRBJ1-1; weak D call: TRBD1 (5 bases). The CDR3 is 16 residues long. Trimming shortened V by 0 bases and J by 0 bases, and 12 bases separated the two germline ends. Germline CDR1 is SGHRS and CDR2 is YFSETQ.

The chain joins TRBV3-1 (or the pseudogene TRBV3-2) to TRBJ1-3; no clear D gene. CDR1 and CDR2 (germline): LGHDT, YNNKEL (reference sequence). Trimming shortened V by 1 base and J by 4 bases, and 5 bases separated the two germline ends. CDR3 length: 13 residues. The CDR3 spells CASSQGRGNTIYF. The CDR3 DNA sequence: TGTGCCAGCAGCCAAGGGCGGGGAAACACCATATATTTT.

V is TRBV10-1 and J is TRBJ2-3, with D perhaps TRBD1 (6 bases). Deletions cut 4 bases from V and 2 bases from J, with 10 bases between. The V gene's germline CDR1 is WNHNN and CDR2 SYGVQD (reference sequence). The CDR3 sequence is 14 residues long. This CDR3 is CASSGGQTTDTQYF. Here the CDR3 DNA reads TGCGCCAGCAGTGGTGGACAGACCACAGATACGCAGTATTTT.

The CDR3 here is CASSLRQASNEKLFF. The CDR3 DNA sequence: TGTGCCAGCAGTTTACGACAGGCCTCTAATGAAAAACTGTTTTTT. The J gene is TRBJ1-4, the V gene TRBV28, with D possibly being TRBD1 (6 bases). The CDR3 is 15 amino acids. CDR1 and CDR2 from the germline V gene are MDHEN and SYDVKM. V was clipped by 2 bases and J by 3 bases, with 10 bases between them.

The chain recombines TRBV30 with TRBJ2-1; perhaps TRBD1 as D (5 bases). The germline gives CDR1 GTSNPN, CDR2 SVGIG (reference sequence). The CDR3 contains 13 residues. V gave up 0 bases and J gave up 7 bases, with 10 bases separating them. The CDR3 sequence: CAWSVLGHNEQFF. Written as DNA, the CDR3 is TGTGCCTGGAGTGTACTCGGACATAATGAGCAGTTCTTC. The full variable domain, in which reference TRBV30 and TRBJ2-1 provide the parts outside the CDR3, is SQTIHQWPATLVQPVGSPLSLECTVEGTSNPNLYWYRQAAGRGLQLLFYSVGIGQISSEVPQNLSASRPQDRQFILSSKKLLLSDSGFYLCAWSVLGHNEQFFGPGTRLTVL.

This clone was counted a single time. The V call is TRBV12-3 or TRBV12-4, the J call TRBJ2-7; possibly TRBD2 for D (5 bases). This CDR3 has 13 amino acids. Trimming took off 5 bases at V and 3 bases at J, with 11 bases between the two ends. DNA for the CDR3: TGTGCCAGCAGTCGGGGTGGGAGCTACGAGCAGTACTTC. It yields the protein CASSRGGSYEQYF.